This TCR beta chain appears in the sequencing data of a study of post-analysis software for immune sequencing data. The study's findings and limits: Multiple sclerosis patients had significantly lower normalized Chao1 diversity than controls. Compared with controls, patients had more of about 5 TRBV segments, including TRBV5-6, TRBV5-1 and TRBV20-1.

Presence of unique molecular identifiers characterized the TCR beta cDNA libraries. Input amounts of 1 to 10 million T cells were used. These gave 500,000 or so cDNA molecules, so each molecule approximated one T cell. TCRdb fed the PCR reads into MiXCR, producing one record per CDR3 protein. Here the sample spans about 770,000 distinct CDR3 sequences, more than 45% being singletons. As concerns this clonotype: What it binds is not known.

The V gene end was trimmed by 3 bases and the J gene end by 2 bases; junction bases not matched to a gene: 3. This CDR3 contains 15 residues. Sequences were obtained from blood. This rearrangement joins TRBV12-3 or TRBV12-4 to TRBJ2-1; 8 nucleotides align to TRBD1. The sequence was obtained from a girl under 18 with multiple sclerosis. The CDR3 DNA is TGTGCCAGCAGTTTGGTACAGGGGGCCTACAATGAGCAGTTCTTC. Translation: CASSLVQGAYNEQFF.